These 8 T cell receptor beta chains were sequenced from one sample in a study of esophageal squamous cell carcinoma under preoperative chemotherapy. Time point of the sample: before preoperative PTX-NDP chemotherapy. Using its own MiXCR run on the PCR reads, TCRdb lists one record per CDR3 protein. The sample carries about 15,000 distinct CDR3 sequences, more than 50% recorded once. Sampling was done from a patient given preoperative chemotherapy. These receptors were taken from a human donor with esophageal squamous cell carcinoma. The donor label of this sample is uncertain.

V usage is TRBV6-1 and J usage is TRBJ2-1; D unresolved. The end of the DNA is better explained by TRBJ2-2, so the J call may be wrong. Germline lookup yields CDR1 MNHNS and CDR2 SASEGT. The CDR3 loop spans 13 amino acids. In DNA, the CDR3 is TGTGCCAGCAGTGAAGCGATAGGGATTGAGCTGTTTTTT. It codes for CASSEAIGIELFF.

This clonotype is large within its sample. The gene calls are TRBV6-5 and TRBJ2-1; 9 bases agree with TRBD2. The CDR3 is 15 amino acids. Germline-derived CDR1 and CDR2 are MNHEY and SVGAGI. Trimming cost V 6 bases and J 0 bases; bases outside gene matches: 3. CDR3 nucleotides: TGTGCCAGCAGGCTGGGACTAGCCTCCTACAATGAGCAGTTCTTC. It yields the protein CASRLGLASYNEQFF.

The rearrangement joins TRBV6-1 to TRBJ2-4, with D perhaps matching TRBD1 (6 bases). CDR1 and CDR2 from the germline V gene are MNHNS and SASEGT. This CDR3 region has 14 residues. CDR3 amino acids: CAGRGCRGRETQYF. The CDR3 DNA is TGTGCGGGCAGGGGTTGCCGGGGCCGAGAGACTCAGTACTTC.

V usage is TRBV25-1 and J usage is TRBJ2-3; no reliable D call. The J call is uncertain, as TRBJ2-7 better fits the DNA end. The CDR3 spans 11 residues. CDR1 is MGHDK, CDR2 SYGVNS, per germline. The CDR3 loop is CASSDGNEQYF. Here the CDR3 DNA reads TGTGCCAGCTCGGACGGAAACGAGCAGTACTTC.

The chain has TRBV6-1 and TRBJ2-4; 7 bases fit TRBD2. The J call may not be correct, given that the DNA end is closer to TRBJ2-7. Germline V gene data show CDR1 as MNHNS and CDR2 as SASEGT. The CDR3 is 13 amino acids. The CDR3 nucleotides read TGTGCCAGCAGTGCCGGGACTATTTACGAGCAGTACTTC. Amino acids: CASSAGTIYEQYF.

The CDR3 DNA sequence: TGTGCCAGGGGGCATGGGGGCCGTGAACAAGAGACCCAGTACTTC. Residues: CARGHGGREQETQYF. This chain connects TRBV6-1 to TRBJ2-5; D might be TRBD1 (6 bases). This CDR3 has 15 residues. The germline V gene has CDR1 MNHNS and CDR2 SASEGT. The V end lost 9 bases, the J end lost 2 bases, and 19 bases lay between the germline ends.

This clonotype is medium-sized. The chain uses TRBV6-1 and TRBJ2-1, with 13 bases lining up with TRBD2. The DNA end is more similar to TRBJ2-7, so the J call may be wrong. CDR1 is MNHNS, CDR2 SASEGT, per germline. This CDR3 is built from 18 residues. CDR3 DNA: TGTGCCAGCAGTCCTGGGACTAGCGGGGAGGGAAGCTACAATGAGCAGTACTTC. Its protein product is CASSPGTSGEGSYNEQYF.

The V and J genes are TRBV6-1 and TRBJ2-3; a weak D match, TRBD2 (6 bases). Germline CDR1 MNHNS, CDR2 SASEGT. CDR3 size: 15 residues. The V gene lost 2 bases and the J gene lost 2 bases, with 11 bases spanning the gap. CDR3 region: CASSEWGGATDTQYF. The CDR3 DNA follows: TGTGCCAGCAGTGAATGGGGCGGGGCCACAGATACGCAGTATTTT.